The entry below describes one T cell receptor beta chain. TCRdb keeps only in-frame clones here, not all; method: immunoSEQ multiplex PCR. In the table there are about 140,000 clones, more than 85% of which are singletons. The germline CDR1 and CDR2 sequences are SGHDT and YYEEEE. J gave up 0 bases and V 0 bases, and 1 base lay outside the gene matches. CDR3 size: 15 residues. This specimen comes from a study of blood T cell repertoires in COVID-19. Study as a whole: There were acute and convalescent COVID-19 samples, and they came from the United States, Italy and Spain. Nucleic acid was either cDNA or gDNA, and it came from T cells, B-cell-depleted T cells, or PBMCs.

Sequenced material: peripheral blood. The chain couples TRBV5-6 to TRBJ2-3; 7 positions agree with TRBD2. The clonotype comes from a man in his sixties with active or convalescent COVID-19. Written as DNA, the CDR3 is TGTGCCAGCAGCTTGGGCGGGGGTAGCACAGATACGCAGTATTTT. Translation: CASSLGGGSTDTQYF.